This T cell receptor (beta chain) was identified during a study of CD8+CD57+ T cells in acquired aplastic anemia. Study background: Healthy donors gave about 10.8 million reads on average for CD4+ cells. Study conclusions and caveats: Comparison of patients with controls identified around 30 shared CD8+ CDR3 sequences.

The study profiled TCR beta VDJ and CDR3 using genomic DNA as template. TCRdb ran MiXCR on the reads and lists one entry per CDR3 protein. Of under 200,000 distinct CDR3 sequences listed, approximately 40% were seen once; the top ten hold 1.1%. Remarks on this clonotype: Its antigen is unidentified.

The V gene's germline CDR1 is KGHDR and CDR2 SFDVKD. CDR3 size: 15 residues. J lost 4 bases, V lost 7 bases, and 10 bases had no gene match. The chain is built from TRBV24-1 and TRBJ2-5; 8 bases agree with TRBD1. What was sequenced was sorted CD4+, CD8+, or CD8+CD57+ T cells (not recorded which) from PBMCs. The clonotype comes from a human donor in good health. CDR3 bases: TGTGCCACCAGCATCTCAGGGGGCGGCGGAGAGACCCAGTACTTC. The encoded protein is CATSISGGGGETQYF.